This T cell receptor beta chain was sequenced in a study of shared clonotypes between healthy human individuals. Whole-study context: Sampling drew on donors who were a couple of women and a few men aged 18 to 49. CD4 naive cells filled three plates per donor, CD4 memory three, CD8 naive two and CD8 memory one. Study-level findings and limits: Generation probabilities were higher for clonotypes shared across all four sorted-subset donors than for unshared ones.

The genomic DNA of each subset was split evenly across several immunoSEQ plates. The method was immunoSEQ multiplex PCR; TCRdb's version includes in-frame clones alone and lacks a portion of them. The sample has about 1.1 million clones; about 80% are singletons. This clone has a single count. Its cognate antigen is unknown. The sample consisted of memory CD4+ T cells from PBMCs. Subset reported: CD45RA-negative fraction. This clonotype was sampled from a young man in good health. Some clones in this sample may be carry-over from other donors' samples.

The CDR3 loop is CASTGGLAGVAEQFF. CDR3 sequence (DNA): TGCGCCAGCACCGGGGGGCTAGCGGGAGTTGCTGAGCAGTTCTTC. The chain employs TRBV5-1 and TRBJ2-1; TRBD2 matches 10 bases. V trimming: 6 bases; J trimming: 9 bases; junction bases outside the gene matches: 12. The length of the CDR3 is 15 residues. Germline assignment: CDR1 SGHRS and CDR2 YFSETQ.